One sample yielded the 13 T cell receptor beta chains listed below, sequenced in a study of T cells in Graves' hyperthyroidism and ophthalmopathy. Authors of the study amplified TCR beta CDR3 regions from RNA transcripts. The TCR CDR3 first-round RT-PCR relied on the HTBI primer set. From the multiplex PCR reads, TCRdb called clonotypes with MiXCR, one entry per CDR3 protein. In the table there are 350,000 to 400,000 distinct CDR3 sequences, 15% to 20% of which are singletons. Sequences were obtained from blood. Every receptor here comes from a woman aged 18-35 years with Graves' hyperthyroidism.

This clonotype was observed a handful of times. The rearrangement uses TRBV5-1 and TRBJ2-2; tentative D call: TRBD2 (5 bases). CDR1 and CDR2 from the germline V gene are SGHRS and YFSETQ. The CDR3 is 14 amino acids. Trimming took off 4 bases at V and 1 base at J, with 8 bases between the two ends. CDR3 sequence (DNA): TGCGCCAGCAGCCGCGGGCAGAACACCGGGGAGCTGTTTTTT. Translated: CASSRGQNTGELFF.

The chain uses TRBV24-1 and TRBJ2-5; D unresolved. V was clipped by 3 bases and J by 2 bases, with 15 bases between them. This CDR3 region has 16 residues. Germline CDR1 reads KGHDR; CDR2 reads SFDVKD. For the CDR3, the DNA is TGTGCCACCAGTGATGTTGGGCCAGGTCGGCAAGAGACCCAGTACTTC. This encodes CATSDVGPGRQETQYF.

This clonotype was observed many times. This chain connects TRBV20-1 to TRBJ1-5, with D tentatively TRBD1 (6 bases). This CDR3 is 18 amino acids long. The V and J ends lost 6 bases and 0 bases respectively, with 24 bases between them. The germline gives CDR1 DFQATT, CDR2 SNEGSKA (reference sequence). The CDR3 DNA reads as TGCAGTGCAACGCGGGACAACGGGTTGGGACCTAGCAATCAGCCCCAGCATTTT. It yields the protein CSATRDNGLGPSNQPQHF.

This clonotype occurred many times. The chain has TRBV5-1 and TRBJ1-1; D perhaps matches TRBD1 (6 bases). The V end was cut by 4 bases, the J end by 1 base, with 17 bases between. This CDR3 has 16 residues. Germline CDR1 reads SGHRS; CDR2 reads YFSETQ. The CDR3 here is CASSPGYRGRNTEAFF. Written as DNA, the CDR3 is TGCGCCAGCAGCCCCGGGTATCGGGGGCGGAACACTGAAGCTTTCTTT.

This clonotype was detected ten times or more. The chain is built from TRBV30 and TRBJ1-1; 9 bases match TRBD1. The CDR3 sequence is 13 residues long. Trimming cost V 2 bases and J 9 bases; bases outside gene matches: 7. Germline lookup yields CDR1 GTSNPN and CDR2 SVGIG (reference sequence). The CDR3 loop reads CAWSTSTGGKAFF. DNA of the CDR3: TGTGCCTGGAGTACGTCGACAGGGGGAAAAGCTTTCTTT.

This clonotype was found many times. V and J are TRBV15 and TRBJ2-7; the D gene is possibly TRBD2 (6 bases). CDR1 is LNHNV and CDR2 is YYDKDF in the germline V gene (reference sequence). The CDR3 sequence is 16 residues long. The V end was cut by 0 bases, the J end by 2 bases, with 14 bases between. CDR3 sequence: CATSRDGGKGTYEQYF. Here the CDR3 DNA reads TGTGCCACCAGCAGAGATGGGGGGAAGGGCACCTACGAGCAGTACTTC.

This clonotype was detected ten times or more. The chain joins TRBV30 to TRBJ1-1; D is perhaps TRBD1 (5 bases). Per the germline V gene, CDR1 is GTSNPN and CDR2 is SVGIG (reference sequence). V gave up 1 base and J gave up 2 bases, with 11 bases separating them. This CDR3 comprises 14 residues. CDR3 protein: CAWSGTGLNTEAFF. CDR3 nucleotide sequence: TGTGCCTGGAGTGGGACGGGACTTAACACTGAAGCTTTCTTT.

This rearrangement joins TRBV7-3 to TRBJ1-1, with D maybe TRBD1 (6 bases). Trimming left V 4 bases short and J 0 bases short, with 9 bases between. Germline CDR1 is SGHTA and CDR2 is FQGTGA. The CDR3 consists of 14 residues. CDR3 protein: CASSSDSMNTEAFF. CDR3 nucleotide sequence: TGTGCCAGCAGCTCGGACAGTATGAACACTGAAGCTTTCTTT.

This clonotype was observed at least ten times. A much larger clonotype is one base distant, so this may be a read error. V gene TRBV12-3 or TRBV12-4 combines with J gene TRBJ1-1, with a tentative D call TRBD1 (6 bases). This CDR3 spans 14 amino acids. With 7 bases removed from V and 5 bases from J, the gap between germline ends came to 17 bases. CDR3 DNA: TGTGCCAGCAACATAGGGGGTGAGGATACTGAAGCTTTCTTT. This codes for CASNIGGEDTEAFF.

This clonotype was recorded many times. The genes are TRBV2 and TRBJ1-1; weak D call: TRBD1 (6 bases). The CDR3 runs to 14 residues. V was shortened by 4 bases and J by 0 bases, with 9 bases between the two germline ends. CDR1 and CDR2 from the germline V gene are SNHLY and FYNNEI. The CDR3 bases are TGTGCCAGCAGTGTGGACAGACTGAACACTGAAGCTTTCTTT. As protein: CASSVDRLNTEAFF.

This clonotype was recorded many times. The chain employs TRBV20-1 and TRBJ2-7, with a weak D call TRBD2 (6 bases). The CDR3 extends over 15 amino acids. CDR1 and CDR2 from the germline V gene are DFQATT and SNEGSKA (reference sequence). V dropped 5 bases and J dropped 5 bases, with 22 bases sitting between them. Written as DNA, the CDR3 is TGCAGTGCTCTTGGACTAATCGGGTTGGCACACGAGCAGTACTTC. Translating gives CSALGLIGLAHEQYF.

This clonotype was observed at least ten times. CDR3 region: CSVGLSEAFF. The CDR3 coding sequence is TGCAGCGTTGGCCTGTCTGAAGCTTTCTTT. V gene TRBV29-1 combines with J gene TRBJ1-1; D ambiguous. V gave up 4 bases and J gave up 6 bases, with 6 bases separating them. The CDR3 has 10 residues. CDR1 is SQVTM, CDR2 ANQGSEA, per germline.

This clonotype has ten or more counts. The rearrangement joins TRBV10-3 to TRBJ1-2, with D perhaps TRBD1 (5 bases). V gave up 1 base and J gave up 3 bases, with 12 bases separating them. This CDR3 has 15 residues. Looked up from germline, CDR1 is ENHRY and CDR2 is SYGVKD. The CDR3 nucleotides are TGTGCCATCAGTGAGTGGAGGGGCGGTCACTATGGCTACACCTTC. The encoded protein is CAISEWRGGHYGYTF.